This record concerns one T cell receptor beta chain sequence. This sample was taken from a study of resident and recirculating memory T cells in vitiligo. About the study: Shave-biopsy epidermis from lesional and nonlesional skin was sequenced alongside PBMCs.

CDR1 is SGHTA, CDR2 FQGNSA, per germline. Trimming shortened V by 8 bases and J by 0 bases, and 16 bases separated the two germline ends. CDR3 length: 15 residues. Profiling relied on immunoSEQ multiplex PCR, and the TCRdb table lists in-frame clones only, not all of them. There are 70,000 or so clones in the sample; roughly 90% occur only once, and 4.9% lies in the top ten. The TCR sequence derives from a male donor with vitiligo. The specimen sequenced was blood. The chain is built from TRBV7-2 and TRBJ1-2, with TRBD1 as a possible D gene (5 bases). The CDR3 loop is CASETRVGANYGYTF. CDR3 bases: TGTGCCAGCGAGACCAGGGTAGGGGCTAACTATGGCTACACCTTC.